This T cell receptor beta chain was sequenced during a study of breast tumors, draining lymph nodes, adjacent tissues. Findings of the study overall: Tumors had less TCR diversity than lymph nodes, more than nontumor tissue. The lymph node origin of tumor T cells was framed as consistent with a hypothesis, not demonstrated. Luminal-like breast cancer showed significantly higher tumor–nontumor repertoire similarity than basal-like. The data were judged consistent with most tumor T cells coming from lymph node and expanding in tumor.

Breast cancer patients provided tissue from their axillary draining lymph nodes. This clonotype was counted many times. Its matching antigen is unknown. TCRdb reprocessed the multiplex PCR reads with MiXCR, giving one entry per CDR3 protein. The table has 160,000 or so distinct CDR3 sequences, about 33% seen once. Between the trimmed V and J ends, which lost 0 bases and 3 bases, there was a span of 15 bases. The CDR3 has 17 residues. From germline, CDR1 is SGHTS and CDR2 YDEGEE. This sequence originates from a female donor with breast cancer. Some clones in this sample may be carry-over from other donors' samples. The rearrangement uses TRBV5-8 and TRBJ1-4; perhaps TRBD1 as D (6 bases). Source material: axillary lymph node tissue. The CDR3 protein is CASSLGRSGAANEKLFF. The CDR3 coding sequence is TGTGCCAGCAGCTTGGGAAGGTCAGGGGCGGCTAATGAAAAACTGTTTTTT.